This paragraph reports one T cell receptor beta chain. The repertoire was sequenced with immunoSEQ multiplex PCR; TCRdb's copy has only in-frame clones and lacks some. This repertoire shows about 20,000 clones, more than 70% found once; its top ten account for 8%. This sample stems from a study of neoadjuvant nivolumab and ipilimumab in lung cancer. Germline V lookup: CDR1 KGHSH, CDR2 LQKENI. CDR3 length: 13 residues. V gave up 6 bases and J gave up 5 bases; unmatched junction bases: 6. The sequence was obtained from an adult with non-small cell lung cancer. The sequencing here drew on tumor tissue, taken after neoadjuvant nivolumab, alone or with ipilimumab, at or shortly before surgery. The chain carries TRBV18 and TRBJ2-5, with 7 bases identical to TRBD2. The chain's CDR3 is CASSLDGGETQYF. The DNA of the CDR3 is TGTGCCAGCTCCCTGGACGGGGGGGAGACCCAGTACTTC.